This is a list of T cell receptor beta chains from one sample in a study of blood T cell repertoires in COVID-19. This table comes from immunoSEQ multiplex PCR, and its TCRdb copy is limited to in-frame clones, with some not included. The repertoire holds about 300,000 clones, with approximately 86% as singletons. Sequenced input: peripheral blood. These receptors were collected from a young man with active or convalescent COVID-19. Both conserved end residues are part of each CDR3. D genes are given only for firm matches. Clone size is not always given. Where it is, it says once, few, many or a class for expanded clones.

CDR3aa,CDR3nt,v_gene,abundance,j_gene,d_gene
CASSVARDRGPTPNYGYTF,TGTGCCAGCAGCGTAGCCAGGGACAGGGGGCCGACCCCTAACTATGGCTACACCTTC,TRBV9,NA,TRBJ1-2,TRBD1
CASSTGLAGSANTGELFF,TGTGCCAGTAGTACCGGACTAGCGGGGTCCGCGAACACCGGGGAGCTGTTTTTT,TRBV19,NA,TRBJ2-2,TRBD2
CASSQTQGPYEQYF,TGTGCCAGCAGCCAAACACAGGGCCCCTACGAGCAGTACTTC,TRBV3-1/TRBV3-2,NA,TRBJ2-7,NA
CASSKDLGTGRNTQYF,TGTGCCAGCAGCAAAGATTTAGGGACAGGGAGGAATACGCAGTATTTT,TRBV4-2,NA,TRBJ2-3,TRBD1
CASSRDPAGTTNEKLFF,TGCGCCAGCAGCCGAGATCCCGCCGGGACTACTAATGAAAAACTGTTTTTT,TRBV4-3,NA,TRBJ1-4,NA
CATSDPLAGQETQYF,TGTGCCACCAGTGACCCACTAGCGGGGCAAGAGACCCAGTACTTC,TRBV24-1,NA,TRBJ2-5,TRBD2
CASSQDPPDNTNYGYTF,TGCGCCAGCAGCCAAGATCCTCCGGACAATACAAACTATGGCTACACCTTC,TRBV4-1,NA,TRBJ1-2,NA
CASSRTGVDTGELFF,TGTGCCAGCAGCCGGACAGGGGTAGACACCGGGGAGCTGTTTTTT,TRBV5-5,NA,TRBJ2-2,TRBD1
CSASGSGEKLFF,TGCAGTGCTAGTGGCAGCGGAGAAAAACTGTTTTTT,TRBV20-1,NA,TRBJ1-4,NA
CASSPRDRSYEQYF,TGCGCCAGCAGCCCCCGGGACAGAAGCTACGAGCAGTACTTC,TRBV5-1,NA,TRBJ2-7,TRBD1
CASSLISGAYQETQYF,TGTGCCAGCAGCTTAATTAGCGGGGCCTACCAAGAGACCCAGTACTTC,TRBV7-6,NA,TRBJ2-5,TRBD2
CASSDRTASTRGYTF,TGTGCCAGCTCAGACAGGACAGCTTCGACCCGTGGCTACACCTTC,TRBV18,NA,TRBJ1-2,NA
CASSLDPGQDEQFF,TGTGCCAGCAGCTTAGATCCCGGACAGGATGAGCAGTTCTTC,TRBV11-2,NA,TRBJ2-1,TRBD1
CSVVVRGPKDTQYF,TGCAGCGTTGTAGTCAGGGGGCCTAAAGATACGCAGTATTTT,TRBV29-1,NA,TRBJ2-3,TRBD1
CASLRLAGEGLEQFF,TGTGCCAGCCTCCGACTAGCGGGAGAAGGCCTTGAGCAGTTCTTC,TRBV6-5,NA,TRBJ2-1,TRBD2
CASSSGGSTAPGSSPLHF,TGTGCCAGCAGCTCTGGGGGTAGTACGGCCCCCGGGAGTTCACCCCTCCACTTT,TRBV5-4,many,TRBJ1-6,NA
CASSQQQGVNEKLFF,TGTGCCAGCAGCCAGCAACAGGGGGTTAATGAAAAACTGTTTTTT,TRBV3-1/TRBV3-2,NA,TRBJ1-4,TRBD1
CASREGLRPQHF,TGTGCCAGCAGGGAGGGATTGCGGCCCCAGCATTTT,TRBV2,NA,TRBJ1-5,NA
CASSPSGRKAFF,TGCGCCAGCAGCCCTAGCGGCAGGAAAGCTTTCTTT,TRBV5-1,NA,TRBJ1-1,NA
CASSYGQGGFATNEKLFF,TGCGCCAGCAGCTATGGACAGGGTGGCTTTGCAACTAATGAAAAACTGTTTTTT,TRBV5-1,few,TRBJ1-4,TRBD1
CASSQDGVRGTQYF,TGTGCCAGCAGCCAAGATGGCGTCCGGGGTACGCAGTATTTT,TRBV3-1/TRBV3-2,few,TRBJ2-3,NA
CASGLVRWGQDNSNQPQHF,TGTGCTAGTGGTTTGGTACGGTGGGGACAGGATAATAGCAATCAGCCCCAGCATTTT,TRBV12-5,NA,TRBJ1-5,TRBD1
CASSLDRGYEQYF,TGTGCCAGCAGCCTCGACAGGGGCTACGAGCAGTACTTC,TRBV3-1/TRBV3-2,NA,TRBJ2-7,TRBD1
CASSSAGGNADTQYF,TGTGCCAGCAGCTCGGCTGGGGGGAACGCAGATACGCAGTATTTT,TRBV7-9,NA,TRBJ2-3,NA
CASSPGIWDSSSTDTQYF,TGTGCCAGCAGCCCCGGGATATGGGACAGCTCTAGCACAGATACGCAGTATTTT,TRBV5-4,NA,TRBJ2-3,TRBD1
CASTTQGANSPLHF,TGTGCCAGCACTACACAAGGGGCCAATTCACCCCTCCACTTT,TRBV2,NA,TRBJ1-6,NA
CASSQGSGTEAFF,TGTGCCAGCAGCCAAGGATCGGGAACTGAAGCTTTCTTT,TRBV3-1/TRBV3-2,NA,TRBJ1-1,NA
CASSYGTGVNYGYTF,TGTGCCAGCAGTTACGGGACAGGGGTGAACTATGGCTACACCTTC,TRBV6-6,NA,TRBJ1-2,TRBD1
CASSLTGAPYEQYF,TGTGCCAGCAGCTTGACAGGGGCCCCCTACGAGCAGTACTTC,TRBV5-6,once,TRBJ2-7,TRBD1
CASSLAFYEQYF,TGTGCCAGCAGCTTAGCCTTCTACGAGCAGTACTTC,TRBV7-9,NA,TRBJ2-7,NA
CASSEVRGTEAFF,TGTGCCAGCTCGGAGGTCAGGGGAACTGAAGCTTTCTTT,TRBV18,NA,TRBJ1-1,NA
CASSRRLAGGQDEETQYF,TGTGCCAGCAGCCGACGACTAGCGGGGGGGCAGGACGAAGAGACCCAGTACTTC,TRBV11-2,NA,TRBJ2-5,TRBD2
CASSSGTSVSPYEQYF,TGCGCCAGCAGCTCCGGGACTAGCGTTTCTCCCTACGAGCAGTACTTC,TRBV5-1,NA,TRBJ2-7,TRBD2
CASSPLARGKAFF,TGTGCCAGCAGCCCTTTGGCTCGCGGAAAAGCTTTCTTT,TRBV28,NA,TRBJ1-1,NA
CASSSGTGGRSNQPQHF,TGTGCCAGCAGCTCCGGGACAGGGGGTCGGAGCAATCAGCCCCAGCATTTT,TRBV7-8,NA,TRBJ1-5,TRBD1
CASILYGYGYTF,TGTGCCAGCATCCTTTACGGGTATGGCTACACCTTC,TRBV7-2,NA,TRBJ1-2,NA
CSASGGRGIYF,TGCAGTGCTAGTGGGGGCCGCGGCATATATTTT,TRBV20-1,NA,TRBJ1-3,NA
CASSSLDRGNTEAFF,TGTGCCAGCAGCTCGCTCGACAGGGGGAACACTGAAGCTTTCTTT,TRBV5-8,NA,TRBJ1-1,TRBD1
CASSVNREGGANVLTF,TGTGCCAGCAGCGTAAACAGGGAGGGAGGGGCCAACGTCCTGACTTTC,TRBV9,NA,TRBJ2-6,NA
CASSQPGGRETQYF,TGTGCCAGCAGCCAGCCGGGGGGCAGGGAGACCCAGTACTTC,TRBV3-1/TRBV3-2,NA,TRBJ2-5,NA
CASSQYRANNEKLFF,TGCGCCAGCAGCCAGTACAGGGCTAATAATGAAAAACTGTTTTTT,TRBV4-1,NA,TRBJ1-4,NA
CASSLGGSGGYEQYF,TGCGCCAGCAGCTTGGGTGGTAGCGGGGGGTACGAGCAGTACTTC,TRBV5-1,NA,TRBJ2-7,TRBD2
CAISESTGATEAFF,TGTGCCATCAGTGAGTCAACAGGGGCCACTGAAGCTTTCTTT,TRBV10-3,NA,TRBJ1-1,TRBD1
CASSENVGQGKGEQYF,TGCGCCAGCAGTGAGAATGTGGGACAGGGAAAAGGCGAGCAGTACTTC,TRBV10-1,NA,TRBJ2-7,TRBD1
CASSGADRGHLNTEAFF,TGCGCCAGCAGTGGGGCCGACAGGGGGCACCTCAACACTGAAGCTTTCTTT,TRBV10-2,NA,TRBJ1-1,TRBD1
CASSPVGTSRSTEQFF,TGTGCCAGCAGCCCAGTGGGGACTTCCAGATCCACTGAGCAGTTCTTC,TRBV7-2,NA,TRBJ2-1,NA
CASSDGDRVFYEQYF,TGTGCCAGCAGTGATGGGGACAGGGTATTCTACGAGCAGTACTTC,TRBV6-1,NA,TRBJ2-7,TRBD1
CAISPGTSGETQYF,TGTGCCATCAGTCCTGGGACTAGCGGAGAGACCCAGTACTTC,TRBV10-3,NA,TRBJ2-5,TRBD2